This T cell receptor (beta chain) was captured by sequencing in a study of shared clonotypes between healthy human individuals. Only in-frame clones appear in the TCRdb table, and some are missing; sequencing was by immunoSEQ multiplex PCR. The repertoire holds approximately 710,000 clones, with 90% as singletons. Per the germline V gene, CDR1 is SGDLS and CDR2 is YYNGEE. V was clipped by 4 bases and J by 8 bases; unmatched bases: 8. The CDR3 consists of 14 residues. This chain links TRBV9 with TRBJ2-1; 8 bases align to TRBD2. This receptor was taken from a man younger than 30 in good health. Some clones in this sample may be carry-over from other donors' samples. The sequenced material came from memory CD8+ T cells from PBMCs. The subset: CD45RO+ cells pooled with CCR7-negative TemRA cells. This CDR3 is CASSLPGRAHEQFF. CDR3 DNA sequence: TGTGCCAGCAGCCTACCCGGGAGGGCACATGAGCAGTTCTTC.